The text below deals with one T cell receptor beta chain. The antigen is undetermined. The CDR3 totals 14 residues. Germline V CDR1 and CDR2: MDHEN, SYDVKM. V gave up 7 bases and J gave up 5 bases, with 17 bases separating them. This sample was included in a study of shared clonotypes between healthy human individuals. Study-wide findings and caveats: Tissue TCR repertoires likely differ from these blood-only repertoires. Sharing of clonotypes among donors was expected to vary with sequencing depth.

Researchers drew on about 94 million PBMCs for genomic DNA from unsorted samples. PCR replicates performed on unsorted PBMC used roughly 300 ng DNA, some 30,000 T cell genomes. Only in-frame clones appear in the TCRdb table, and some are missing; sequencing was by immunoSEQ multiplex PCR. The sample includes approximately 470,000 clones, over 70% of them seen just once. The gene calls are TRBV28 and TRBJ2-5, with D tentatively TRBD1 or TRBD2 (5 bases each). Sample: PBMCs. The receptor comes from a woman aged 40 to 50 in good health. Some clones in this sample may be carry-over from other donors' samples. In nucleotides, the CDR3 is TGTGCCAGCATTCCCGGGGCCGAGGGGGAGACCCAGTACTTC. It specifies CASIPGAEGETQYF.